Listed below are T cell receptor beta chains from one sample, sequenced in a study of identical twins. In TCRdb, the 5' RACE reads were re-called with MiXCR into one record per CDR3 protein. The table lists hundreds of thousands of distinct CDR3 sequences, over 11% of them singletons. The sequenced material came from memory (CD45RO+) T cells sorted from blood. The receptors stem from a young woman in good health. Each CDR3 is given with its conserved first and last residue. The D gene is left open where the match is weak. Clone size appears in some rows only: once, few, many, or a class for an expanded clone.

>TRBJ1-1|TRBV29-1|NA|few
TGCAGCGTTGATAGGGGTTCTGAAGCTTTCTTT
CSVDRGSEAFF
>TRBJ2-1|TRBV10-3|TRBD2|few
TGTGCCATCAGTGAAACTAGCGGTAACTACAATGAGCAGTTCTTC
CAISETSGNYNEQFF
>TRBJ2-4|TRBV7-2|NA|NA
TGTGCCAGCAGCTTAGGACTAGTGAACATTCAGTACTTC
CASSLGLVNIQYF
>TRBJ2-5|TRBV9|TRBD1|NA
TGTGCCAGCAGCGTAGGGATGGACAGGGAAGAGACCCAGTACTTC
CASSVGMDREETQYF
>TRBJ2-1|TRBV3-1|TRBD2|NA
TGTGCCAGCAGCCAAGAGGTAGCGGGGGTCTACAATGAGCAGTTCTTC
CASSQEVAGVYNEQFF
>TRBJ2-2|TRBV21-1|NA|NA
TGTGCCAGCAGCATCGGACAGGGGTGCGCCGGGGAGCTGTTTTTT
CASSIGQGCAGELFF
>TRBJ1-1|TRBV7-2|NA|NA
TGTGCCAGCAGCTTAGAACGGCTCACTGAAGCTTTCTTT
CASSLERLTEAFF
>TRBJ2-3|TRBV20-1|TRBD1|NA
TGCAGGGTGGGACAGGGACCAGATACGCAGTATTTT
CRVGQGPDTQYF
>TRBJ2-7|TRBV10-2|NA|few
TGCGCCAGCCAATATTCGGGTTCCTCCTACGAGCAGTACTTC
CASQYSGSSYEQYF
>TRBJ2-5|TRBV7-6|NA|once
TGTGCCAGCAGCTTACAACCCAGCGTACACCAAGAGACCCAGTACTTC
CASSLQPSVHQETQYF
>TRBJ2-7|TRBV9|NA|many
TGTGCCAGCAGCGTAGGATCACAGGGTAACGAGCAGTACTTC
CASSVGSQGNEQYF
>TRBJ2-5|TRBV6-5|TRBD1|few
TGTGCCAGCAGTTCCAAAGACAGGGGCAAGAGAACCCAGTACTTC
CASSSKDRGKRTQYF
>TRBJ2-1|TRBV20-1|NA|NA
TGCAGTGCTAAAAGGGAGCGGACCTCCTACAATGAGCAGTTCTTC
CSAKRERTSYNEQFF
>TRBJ2-7|TRBV9|NA|NA
TGTGCCAGCAGCGTAGGGGGAATCCTTTACGAGCAGTACTTC
CASSVGGILYEQYF
>TRBJ2-1|TRBV7-8|NA|many
TGTGCCAGCAGCCGGCTACGTAAGGCGCAGTTCTTC
CASSRLRKAQFF
>TRBJ2-7|TRBV5-1|TRBD2|NA
TGCGCCAGCAGCTGGACTAGCGGGAGTCAAGGTTGGAACGAGCAGTACTTC
CASSWTSGSQGWNEQYF
>TRBJ2-7|TRBV4-2|NA|NA
TGTGCCAGCAGCCAAGGATTGACTTCGACCTACGAGCAGTACTTC
CASSQGLTSTYEQYF
>TRBJ2-7|TRBV6-6|TRBD1|NA
TGTGCCAGCAGGAGGACAGGGGAGGAGCAGTACTTC
CASRRTGEEQYF
>TRBJ2-3|TRBV3-1|TRBD2|NA
TGTGCCAGCAGCCCCCTTACTAGCGGTCCCACAGATACGCAGTATTTT
CASSPLTSGPTDTQYF
>TRBJ2-1|TRBV15|NA|few
TGTGCCACCAGCAGAGGCGGGACCCAGTACAATGAGCAGTTCTTC
CATSRGGTQYNEQFF
>TRBJ1-1|TRBV18|TRBD1|NA
TGTGCCAGCTCGCCCGACAGGGTTGCTGCTGAAGCTTTCTTT
CASSPDRVAAEAFF
>TRBJ2-2|TRBV10-1|NA|NA
TGCGCCAGCAGTGAACAGGCGGCCGGGGAGCTGTTTTTT
CASSEQAAGELFF
>TRBJ1-6|TRBV2|TRBD1|few
TGTGCCAGCGGAGGGACAGGCTTTAGCGAGACACCCCTCCACTTT
CASGGTGFSETPLHF